This TCR beta chain is from a study of spatial heterogeneity in lung cancer (dated by TCRdb to the late 2010s). Context from the whole study: More beta-chain than alpha-chain transcripts were consistently detected, likely reflecting higher beta-chain transcript abundance. In the raw uncorrected reads, each unique combination of TCR and UMI appeared more than ten times on average. In non-small cell lung cancer, the study made a quantitative comparison of TCR alpha and beta repertoires among multiple tumor regions, matched nontumor lung and blood. The study linked features of the TCR repertoire to counts of nonsynonymous mutations, which were determined by whole-exome sequencing of tumor tissue. At surgery, both alpha and beta chains were TCR-sequenced in some 220 tumor regions, approximately 64 matched nontumor lung samples and 56 PBMC samples.

What the time point label conveys for this sample: sample taken at primary tumor resection. For TCR sequencing, whole RNA was extracted from tumor and nontumor lung tissue, or from cryopreserved PBMC samples, and no cell sorting was done. Samples were obtained from 72 patients with early-stage, untreated non-small cell lung cancer from the lung TRACERx cohort. Only patients with enough RNA available from two or more tumor regions were chosen for TCR sequencing. A lung pathologist reviewed the tumor and adjacent nontumor lung specimens before the specimens were selected. The investigation overall reported the following: Confirming at a functional level the hypothesis that regional TCRs recognize regional mutations was considered to require additional single-cell paired TCR alpha and beta sequencing.

In its sample, this clonotype was seen many times. Its cognate antigen has yet to be identified. Base-call qualities are not available, and no considerably larger clone is one nucleotide away. The germline V gene encodes CDR1 SEHNR and CDR2 FQNEAQ (reference sequence). Here V drops 5 bases and J drops 4 bases, and the junction holds 11 bases not matched to any gene. Reading from cysteine to phenylalanine, the CDR3 counts 16 amino acids. Of all the DNA, just the CDR3 is kept, 48 bases in frame from base 1. Receptors were amplified or captured by 5' RACE. Reads for this sample came from a NextSeq 500. To allow correction of PCR and sequencing errors, the TCR library protocol tagged every TCR cDNA molecule with a unique molecular identifier. Processing in the source paper ran as follows. Decombinator tools were used for TCR identification, UMI-based error correction and CDR3 extraction. TCRs above a frequency of 2 per 1,000, corresponding to the top 1% of the tumor frequency distribution, were defined as expanded. Renyi diversity was calculated using the R vegan package after each repertoire was subsampled 100 times to 5,000 TCRs. CDR3 similarity networks were built from amino acid triplet string-kernel similarity, connecting CDR3s with pairwise similarity above 0.82. Clones were called with MiXCR by TCRdb after fastp trimmed the public reads at Q25, and only in-frame beta chains were retained. Here each entry gathers all rows of one CDR3 protein and keeps the most common genes and DNA. The V and J calls were determined by TCRdb, not by the authors. The sample contains around 11,000 distinct CDR3 sequences, about 3.7% of them found a single time. The biggest ten clones account for around 7.6% of the sample.

The V and J segments used are TRBV7-9 and TRBJ2-5, with TRBD2 matching 9 junction bases. This specimen consisted of normal lung tissue next to the tumor, obtained at surgery. The origin of this receptor is a male donor with early-stage non-small cell lung cancer. At the DNA level, the sequence is TGTGCCAGCAGCCCGTTAATAGGAGCGGGAGGAGAGACCCAGTACTTC. The translation is CASSPLIGAGGETQYF. With all but the CDR3 taken from the reference TRBV7-9 and TRBJ2-5 genes, the full variable domain is: DTGVSQNPRHKITKRGQNVTFRCDPISEHNRLYWYRQTLGQGPEFLTYFQNEAQLEKSRLLSDRFSAERPKGSFSTLEIQRTEQGDSAMYLCASSPLIGAGGETQYFGPGTRLLVL.